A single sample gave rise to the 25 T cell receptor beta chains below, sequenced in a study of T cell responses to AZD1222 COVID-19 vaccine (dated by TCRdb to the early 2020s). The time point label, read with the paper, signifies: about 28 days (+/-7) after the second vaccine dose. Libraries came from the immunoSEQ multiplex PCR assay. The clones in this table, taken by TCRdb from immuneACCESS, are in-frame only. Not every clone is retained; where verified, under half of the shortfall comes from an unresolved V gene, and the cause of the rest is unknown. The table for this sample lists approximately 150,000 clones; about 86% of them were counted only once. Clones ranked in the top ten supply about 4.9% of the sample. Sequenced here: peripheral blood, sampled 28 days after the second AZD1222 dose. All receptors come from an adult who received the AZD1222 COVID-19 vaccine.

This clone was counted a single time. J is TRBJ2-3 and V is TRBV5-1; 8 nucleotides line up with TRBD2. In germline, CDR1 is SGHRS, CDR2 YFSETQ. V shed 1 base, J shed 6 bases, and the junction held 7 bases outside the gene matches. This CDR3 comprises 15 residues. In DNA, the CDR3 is TGCGCCAGCAGCTTGACTAGCGGCCCCTCGGATACGCAGTATTTT. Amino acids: CASSLTSGPSDTQYF.

The CDR3 DNA reads as TGTGCCAGCAGTTTACTGGCAGGGCAATCCCACGAGCAGTACTTC. Protein sequence: CASSLLAGQSHEQYF. The rearrangement uses TRBV27 and TRBJ2-7; the D gene is possibly TRBD1 (5 bases). CDR1 is MNHEY and CDR2 is SMNVEV in the germline V gene (reference sequence). The length of the CDR3 is 15 residues. Trimming took 2 bases from V and 5 from J, leaving 16 bases between them.

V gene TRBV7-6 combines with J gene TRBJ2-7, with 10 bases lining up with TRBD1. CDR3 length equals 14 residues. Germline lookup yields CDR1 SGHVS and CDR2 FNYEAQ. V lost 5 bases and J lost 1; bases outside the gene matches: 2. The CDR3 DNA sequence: TGTGCCAGCAGCCAGGGACAGGGGTCCTACGAGCAGTACTTC. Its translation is CASSQGQGSYEQYF.

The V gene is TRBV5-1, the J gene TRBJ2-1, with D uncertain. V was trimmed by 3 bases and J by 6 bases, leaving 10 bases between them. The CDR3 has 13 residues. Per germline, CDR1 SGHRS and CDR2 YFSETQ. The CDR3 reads CASSSTSGNEQFF. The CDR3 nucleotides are TGCGCCAGCAGCTCGACGTCCGGCAATGAGCAGTTCTTC.

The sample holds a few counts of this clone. In nucleotides, the CDR3 is TGTGCCAGCAGCTCCGGGCCTGGGACTGAAGCTTTCTTT. It yields the protein CASSSGPGTEAFF. The chain couples TRBV12-3 or TRBV12-4 to TRBJ1-1; D gene unclear. Deletions cut 6 bases from V and 5 bases from J, with 13 bases between. This CDR3 region has 13 residues.

The CDR3 reads CATLDTANYGYTF. The DNA of the CDR3 is TGTGCCACTTTGGACACAGCTAACTATGGCTACACCTTC. The chain employs TRBV19 and TRBJ1-2; the D gene is possibly TRBD1 (5 bases). V was clipped by 10 bases and J by 0 bases, with 12 bases between them. Germline CDR1 and CDR2: LNHDA and SQIVND (reference sequence). The CDR3 runs 13 residues.

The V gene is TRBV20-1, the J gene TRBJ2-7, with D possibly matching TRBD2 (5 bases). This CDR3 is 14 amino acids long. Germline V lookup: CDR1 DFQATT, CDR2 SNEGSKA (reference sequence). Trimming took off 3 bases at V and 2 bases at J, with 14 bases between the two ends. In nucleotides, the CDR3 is TGCAGTGCTAGTATCACAGCGGCGACCTACGAGCAGTACTTC. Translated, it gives CSASITAATYEQYF.

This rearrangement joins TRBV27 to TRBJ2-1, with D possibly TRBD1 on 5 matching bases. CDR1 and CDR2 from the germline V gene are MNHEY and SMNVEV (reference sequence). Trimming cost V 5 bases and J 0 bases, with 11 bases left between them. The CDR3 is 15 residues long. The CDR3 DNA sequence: TGTGCCAGCAGTCCAGGGTTTAGCTCCTACAATGAGCAGTTCTTC. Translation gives CASSPGFSSYNEQFF.

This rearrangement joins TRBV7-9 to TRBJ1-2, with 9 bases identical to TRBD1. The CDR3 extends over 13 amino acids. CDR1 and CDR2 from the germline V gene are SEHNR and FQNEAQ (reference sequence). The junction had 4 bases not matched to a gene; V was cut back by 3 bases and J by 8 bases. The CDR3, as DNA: TGTGCCAGCAGCTTCCTACAGGGGGCGGGCTACACCTTC. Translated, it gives CASSFLQGAGYTF.

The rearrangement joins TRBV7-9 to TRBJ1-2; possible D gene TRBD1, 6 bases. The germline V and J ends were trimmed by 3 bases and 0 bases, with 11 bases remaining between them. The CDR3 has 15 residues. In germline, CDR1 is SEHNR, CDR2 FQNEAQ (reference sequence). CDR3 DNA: TGTGCCAGCAGCTTGGGCCGGGACACTAACTATGGCTACACCTTC. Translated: CASSLGRDTNYGYTF.

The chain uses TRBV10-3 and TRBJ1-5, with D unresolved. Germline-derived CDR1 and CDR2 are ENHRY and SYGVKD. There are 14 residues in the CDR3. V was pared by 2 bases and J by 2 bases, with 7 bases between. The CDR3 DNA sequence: TGTGCCATCAGTGAGCAGCGGGGCAATCAGCCCCAGCATTTT. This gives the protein CAISEQRGNQPQHF.

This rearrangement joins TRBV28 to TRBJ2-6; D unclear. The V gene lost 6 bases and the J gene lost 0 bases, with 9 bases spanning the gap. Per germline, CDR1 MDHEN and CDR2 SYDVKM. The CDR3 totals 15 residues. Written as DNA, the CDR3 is TGTGCCAGCAGCCAACCCAGCTCTGGGGCCAACGTCCTGACTTTC. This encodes CASSQPSSGANVLTF.

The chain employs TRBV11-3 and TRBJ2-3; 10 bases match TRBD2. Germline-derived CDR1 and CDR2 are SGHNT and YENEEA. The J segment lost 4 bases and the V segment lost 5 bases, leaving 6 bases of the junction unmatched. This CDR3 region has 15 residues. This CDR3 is CASSTVAGGADTQYF. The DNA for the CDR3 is TGTGCCAGCAGCACGGTAGCGGGGGGCGCAGATACGCAGTATTTT.

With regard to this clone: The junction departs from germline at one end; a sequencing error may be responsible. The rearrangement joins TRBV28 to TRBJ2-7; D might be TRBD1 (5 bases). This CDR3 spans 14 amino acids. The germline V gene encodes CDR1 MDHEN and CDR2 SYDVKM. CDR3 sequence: CASSPQGSNTDINF. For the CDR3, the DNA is TGTGCCAGCAGTCCCCAGGGTTCGAACACCGACATTAACTTC.

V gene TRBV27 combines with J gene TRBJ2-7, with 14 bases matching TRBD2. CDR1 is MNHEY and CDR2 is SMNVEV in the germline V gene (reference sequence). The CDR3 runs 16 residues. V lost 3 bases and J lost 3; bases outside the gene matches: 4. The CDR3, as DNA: TGTGCCAGCAGTTTCTGGGGGACTAGCGGGAGCTACGAGCAGTACTTC. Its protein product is CASSFWGTSGSYEQYF.

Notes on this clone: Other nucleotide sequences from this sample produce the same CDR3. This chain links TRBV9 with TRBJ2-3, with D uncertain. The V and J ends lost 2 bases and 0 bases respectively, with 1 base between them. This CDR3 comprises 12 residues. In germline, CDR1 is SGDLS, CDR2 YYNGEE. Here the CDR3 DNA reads TGTGCCAGCAGCGTGAGCACAGATACGCAGTATTTT. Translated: CASSVSTDTQYF.

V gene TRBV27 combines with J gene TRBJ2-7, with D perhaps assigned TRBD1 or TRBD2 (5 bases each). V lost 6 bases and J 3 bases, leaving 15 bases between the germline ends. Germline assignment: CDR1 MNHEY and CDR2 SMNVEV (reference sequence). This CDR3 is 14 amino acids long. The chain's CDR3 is CASSRDQGLYEQYF. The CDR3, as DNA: TGTGCCAGCAGCCGGGACCAGGGCCTCTACGAGCAGTACTTC.

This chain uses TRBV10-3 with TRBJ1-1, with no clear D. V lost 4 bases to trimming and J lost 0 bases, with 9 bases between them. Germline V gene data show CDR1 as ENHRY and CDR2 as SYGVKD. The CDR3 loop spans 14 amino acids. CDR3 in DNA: TGTGCCATCAGTGTGGGAGAGCTGAACACTGAAGCTTTCTTT. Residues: CAISVGELNTEAFF.

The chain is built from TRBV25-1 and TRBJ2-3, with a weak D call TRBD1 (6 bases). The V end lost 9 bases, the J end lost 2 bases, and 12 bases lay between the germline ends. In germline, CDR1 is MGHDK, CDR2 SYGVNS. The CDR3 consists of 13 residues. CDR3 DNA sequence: TGTGCCAGTCGGGACACCCTCACAGATACGCAGTATTTT. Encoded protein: CASRDTLTDTQYF.

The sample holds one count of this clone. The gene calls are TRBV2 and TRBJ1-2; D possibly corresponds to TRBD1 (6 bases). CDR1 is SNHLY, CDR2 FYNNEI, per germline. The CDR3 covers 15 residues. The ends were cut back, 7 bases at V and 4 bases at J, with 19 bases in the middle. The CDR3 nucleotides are TGTGCCAGCAACACCAACAGGGAGGCAAGCTATGGCTACACCTTC. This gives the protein CASNTNREASYGYTF.

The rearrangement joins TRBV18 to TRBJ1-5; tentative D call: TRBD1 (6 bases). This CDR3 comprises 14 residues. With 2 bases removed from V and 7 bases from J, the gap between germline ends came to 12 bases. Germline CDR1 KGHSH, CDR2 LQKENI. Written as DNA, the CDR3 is TGTGCCAGCTCACCAGGCAGGGGCGGGCAGCCCCAGCATTTT. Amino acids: CASSPGRGGQPQHF.

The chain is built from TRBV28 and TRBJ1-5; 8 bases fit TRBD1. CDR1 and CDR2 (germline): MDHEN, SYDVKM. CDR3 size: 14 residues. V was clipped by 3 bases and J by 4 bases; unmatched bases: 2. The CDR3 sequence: CASSFGQGNQPQHF. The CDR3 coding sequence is TGTGCCAGCAGTTTCGGACAGGGTAATCAGCCCCAGCATTTT.

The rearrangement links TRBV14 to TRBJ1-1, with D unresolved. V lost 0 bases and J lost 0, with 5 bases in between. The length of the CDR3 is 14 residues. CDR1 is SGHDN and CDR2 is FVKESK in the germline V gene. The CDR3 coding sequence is TGTGCCAGCAGCCAAGAGGCCTTGAACACTGAAGCTTTCTTT. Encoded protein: CASSQEALNTEAFF.

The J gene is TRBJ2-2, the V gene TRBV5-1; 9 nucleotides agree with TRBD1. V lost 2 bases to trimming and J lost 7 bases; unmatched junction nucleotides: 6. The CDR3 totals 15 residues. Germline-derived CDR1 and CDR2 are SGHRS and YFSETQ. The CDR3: CASSLTGGYVGELFF. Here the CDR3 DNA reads TGCGCCAGCAGCTTAACAGGGGGCTATGTCGGGGAGCTGTTTTTT.

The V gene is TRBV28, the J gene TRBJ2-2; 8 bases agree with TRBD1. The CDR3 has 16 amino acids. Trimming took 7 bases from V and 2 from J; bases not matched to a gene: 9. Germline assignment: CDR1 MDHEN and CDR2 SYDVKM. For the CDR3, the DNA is TGTGCCAGCAACTCCCAGGGGGCGAAAAACACCGGGGAGCTGTTTTTT. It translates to CASNSQGAKNTGELFF.